This entry concerns a single T cell receptor beta chain. These data come from a study of shared clonotypes between healthy human individuals. Trimming pared 11 bases from V and 4 bases from J, leaving 18 bases between. This CDR3 comprises 15 residues. Germline CDR1 ENHRY, CDR2 SYGVKD. Some clones are missing from TCRdb's copy, which holds only in-frame ones; the method was immunoSEQ multiplex PCR. This sample has 2,500,000 or so clones, with over 85% found just once. The V gene is TRBV10-3, the J gene TRBJ2-6, with D perhaps matching TRBD2 (6 bases). Material: naive CD4+ T cells from PBMCs. Specified subset: CD45RA+ positively selected. This TCR derives from a man younger than 35 in good health. Some clones in this sample may be carry-over from other donors' samples. In nucleotides, the CDR3 is TGTGCCGCCGGGAATCGGAGGGCAGGGGCCAACGTCCTGACTTTC. This codes for CAAGNRRAGANVLTF.